The present T cell receptor (beta chain) was sequenced within a study of siplizumab effects on memory and regulatory T cells. Generated by immunoSEQ multiplex PCR, the TCRdb table keeps only in-frame clones and is missing some. The sample yields around 100,000 clones, 94% seen once. The study's findings and limits: Confirmation that proliferating Tregs from siplizumab cultures had suppressive function was not obtained. Unstimulated subsets were the mapping target of only a minor fraction of alloreactive clones. The average Treg-derived proportion among mappable alloreactive CD4+ clones was 68.8% with siplizumab versus 26.9% in controls. Contribution to the alloresponse seemed major for naive T cells, which also seemed more diverse than memory cells.

Germline CDR1 SGHRS, CDR2 YFSETQ. The CDR3 runs to 14 residues. V trimming: 5 bases; J trimming: 4 bases; junction bases outside the gene matches: 4. A note on this clone: Its antigen remains unidentified.

Sequenced sample: Tregs sorted from blood. The chain links TRBV5-1 to TRBJ2-5; TRBD2 aligns across 11 bases. The TCR sequence derives from a human donor in good health. CDR3 region: CASRNSGRGETQYF. The CDR3 coding sequence is TGCGCCAGCAGGAATAGCGGGAGGGGAGAGACCCAGTACTTC.